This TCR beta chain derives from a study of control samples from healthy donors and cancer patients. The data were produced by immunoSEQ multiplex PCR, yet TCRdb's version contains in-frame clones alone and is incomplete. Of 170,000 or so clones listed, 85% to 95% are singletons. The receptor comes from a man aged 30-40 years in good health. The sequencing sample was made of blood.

The chain's CDR3 is CATSRDRGMDKNIQYF. CDR3 DNA sequence: TGTGCCACCAGCAGAGATCGAGGGATGGACAAAAACATTCAGTACTTC. The chain links TRBV15 to TRBJ2-4; D is possibly TRBD2 (5 bases). Germline loops: CDR1 LNHNV, CDR2 YYDKDF (reference sequence). Trimming took 0 bases from V and 3 from J, leaving 12 bases between them. The CDR3 length is 16 residues.